This passage covers 3 T cell receptor beta chains from one sample sequenced in a study of post-analysis software for immune sequencing data. Notes on the study in general: Higher frequency in patients than in controls was seen for five TRBV segments, with TRBV5-6, TRBV5-1 and TRBV20-1 among them.

Prepared libraries of TCR beta cDNA carried unique molecular identifiers. A single record per CDR3 protein comes from TCRdb applying MiXCR to the PCR reads. The table records about 430,000 distinct CDR3 sequences, 39% of them present only once. Antigens for these TCRs are unknown. Sequenced: blood. The receptor source for this set is a girl under 10 years old with multiple sclerosis.

The chain links TRBV18 to TRBJ1-1; D is possibly TRBD1 (6 bases). This CDR3 comprises 13 residues. CDR1 KGHSH and CDR2 LQKENI come from the germline V gene. Trimming pared 6 bases from V and 8 bases from J, leaving 16 bases between. CDR3 nucleotides: TGTGCCAGCTCTCCGACAGGTCCCGAAGAAGCTTTCTTT. Its translation is CASSPTGPEEAFF.

This clonotype was observed a handful of times. This chain links TRBV6-5 with TRBJ1-1, with D possibly matching TRBD1 (5 bases). V dropped 5 bases and J dropped 12 bases, with 13 bases sitting between them. Germline CDR1 MNHEY, CDR2 SVGAGI. This CDR3 has 11 residues. DNA for the CDR3: TGTGCCAGCAGTATAGGGGACGTGTCTTTCTTT. It specifies CASSIGDVSFF.

The rearrangement joins TRBV5-1 to TRBJ2-7, with 9 bases aligning to TRBD1. The CDR3 is 15 residues long. In germline, CDR1 is SGHRS, CDR2 YFSETQ. V was clipped by 3 bases and J by 6 bases; unmatched bases: 10. The CDR3 sequence is CASSSTGTGSFEQYF. The CDR3 DNA follows: TGCGCCAGCAGCTCGACCGGGACAGGGTCTTTCGAGCAGTACTTC.